Described below is a single T cell receptor (beta chain) sequence and its context. Its antigen is still unknown. Profiled with immunoSEQ multiplex PCR; TCRdb holds only in-frame clones, not every one. Of some 36,000 clones in the sample, 85% to 90% were seen once. Germline lookup yields CDR1 WSHSY and CDR2 SAAADI. V was trimmed by 3 bases and J by 1 base, leaving 4 bases between them. CDR3 length: 13 residues. This entry belongs to a study of T cell responses to AZD1222 COVID-19 vaccine. General study results and limits: Nearly half of unique spike-specific TCRs reportedly avoided B.1.351 and B.1.1.7 mutated regions.

The rearrangement uses TRBV10-2 and TRBJ1-5, with unresolved D. The sequenced sample was peripheral blood, obtained on day 0 of AZD1222 vaccination. The sequence came from an adult in good health. The CDR3 loop is CASSEGSNQPQHF. The CDR3 nucleotides read TGCGCCAGCAGTGAAGGGAGCAATCAGCCCCAGCATTTT.